Shown below are 21 T cell receptor beta chains from a single sample sequenced in a study of shared clonotypes between healthy human individuals. Profiling relied on immunoSEQ multiplex PCR, and the TCRdb table lists in-frame clones only, not all of them. The top ten clones hold about 0.11% of a sample with approximately 600,000 clones, about 95% of them seen once. The naive CD8 population came from CD45RO-negative cells selected for CCR7, without terminally differentiated effector memory CD45RA+ cells. Material: naive CD8+ T cells sorted from blood. The receptors derive from a woman aged 30 to 39 in good health.

The V gene is TRBV27, the J gene TRBJ2-1; D unresolved. The V end lost 3 bases, the J end lost 6 bases, and 12 bases lay between the germline ends. The V gene's germline CDR1 is MNHEY and CDR2 SMNVEV (reference sequence). This CDR3 is built from 14 residues. DNA for the CDR3: TGTGCCAGCAGTTTTGCAGGTTTGGTCAATGAGCAGTTCTTC. This encodes CASSFAGLVNEQFF.

The V and J genes are TRBV4-1 and TRBJ2-3; weak D call: TRBD2 (6 bases). Germline CDR1 is MGHRA and CDR2 is YSYEKL. The CDR3 contains 15 residues. Trimming pared 4 bases from V and 2 bases from J, leaving 13 bases between. The CDR3 DNA follows: TGCGCCAGCAGCCTGGCTAGCGACTACACAGATACGCAGTATTTT. Translating gives CASSLASDYTDTQYF.

The rearrangement uses TRBV11-2 and TRBJ1-1; the D gene is possibly TRBD1 (6 bases). CDR1 and CDR2 (germline): SGHAT, FQNNGV. The germline V and J ends were trimmed by 10 bases and 4 bases, with 13 bases remaining between them. The CDR3 covers 12 residues. CDR3 nucleotides: TGTGCCACCACCCTAGGGGGCACTGAAGCTTTCTTT. This translates into CATTLGGTEAFF.

J is TRBJ2-1 and V is TRBV2; the D is unclear. The V and J ends lost 1 base and 1 base respectively, with 8 bases between them. CDR3 size: 15 residues. From germline, CDR1 is SNHLY and CDR2 FYNNEI. CDR3 protein: CASSEDSGSYNEQFF. DNA for the CDR3: TGTGCCAGCAGTGAAGACAGTGGGTCCTACAATGAGCAGTTCTTC.

A remark on this clone: At the DNA level, this CDR3 is encoded by other sequences in the same sample as well. The chain employs TRBV27 and TRBJ2-7; 13 bases are shared with TRBD2. This CDR3 is built from 15 residues. The germline gives CDR1 MNHEY, CDR2 SMNVEV (reference sequence). V was clipped by 5 bases and J by 2 bases; unmatched bases: 3. CDR3 sequence reads: CASSQGTSGTYEQYF. CDR3 DNA sequence: TGTGCCAGCAGTCAGGGGACTAGCGGGACCTACGAGCAGTACTTC.

The J gene is TRBJ2-3, the V gene TRBV19; D possibly matches TRBD1 or TRBD2 (6 bases each). Looked up from germline, CDR1 is LNHDA and CDR2 is SQIVND (reference sequence). V was clipped by 9 bases and J by 4 bases, with 17 bases between them. The CDR3 extends over 14 amino acids. CDR3 loop: CASNEGGSSDTQYF. The CDR3 DNA reads as TGTGCCAGCAACGAGGGGGGTTCCTCAGATACGCAGTATTTT.

The CDR3 loop reads CASTPDRGLNEQYF. In nucleotides, the CDR3 is TGTGCCAGCACCCCGGACAGGGGGCTGAACGAGCAGTACTTC. V is TRBV25-1 and J is TRBJ2-7; 11 bases align to TRBD1. V was clipped by 7 bases and J by 5 bases; unmatched bases: 7. The germline V gene encodes CDR1 MGHDK and CDR2 SYGVNS. CDR3 length: 14 amino acids.

As DNA, the CDR3 is TGTGCCTGGAGTGTCGACGCAGGAGGTTACGAGCAGTACTTC. Translation gives CAWSVDAGGYEQYF. The chain is built from TRBV30 and TRBJ2-7; possible D gene TRBD2, 5 bases. The V gene lost 0 bases and the J gene lost 4 bases, with 13 bases spanning the gap. The germline gives CDR1 GTSNPN, CDR2 SVGIG (reference sequence). CDR3 length: 14 residues.

This clone was observed once. This rearrangement joins TRBV27 to TRBJ1-2; D is ambiguous. The germline CDR1 and CDR2 sequences are MNHEY and SMNVEV (reference sequence). The ends were cut back, 6 bases at V and 8 bases at J, with 13 bases in the middle. CDR3 length equals 12 residues. CDR3: CASSPNNFGYTF. The CDR3 bases are TGTGCCAGCAGCCCCAATAACTTCGGCTACACCTTC.

The rearrangement uses TRBV19 and TRBJ2-5, with TRBD2 matching 8 bases. The better agreement between TRBJ2-7 and the DNA end casts doubt on the J call. The germline V gene encodes CDR1 LNHDA and CDR2 SQIVND (reference sequence). This CDR3 comprises 14 residues. CDR3 loop: CASSPGGGTYEQYF. The CDR3 nucleotides are TGTGCCAGTTCTCCGGGAGGGGGTACTTACGAGCAGTACTTC.

The rearrangement uses TRBV6-5 and TRBJ2-7; 10 bases agree with TRBD2. Germline loops: CDR1 MNHEY, CDR2 SVGAGI. This CDR3 has 15 amino acids. V lost 7 bases to trimming and J lost 3 bases; unmatched junction nucleotides: 9. CDR3 sequence reads: CASKGKLAGHYEQYF. The CDR3 bases are TGTGCCAGCAAGGGTAAACTAGCGGGACACTACGAGCAGTACTTC.

The chain employs TRBV6-5 and TRBJ2-5; 8 bases fit TRBD1. Germline V gene lookup returns CDR1 MNHEY and CDR2 SVGAGI. J gave up 4 bases and V 2 bases, and 3 bases lay outside the gene matches. This CDR3 is built from 14 residues. The CDR3 spells CASSYQGAGETQYF. CDR3 nucleotide sequence: TGTGCCAGCAGTTACCAGGGGGCAGGAGAGACCCAGTACTTC.

This chain links TRBV7-8 with TRBJ1-5, with a possible D match to TRBD1 (5 bases). Per germline, CDR1 SGHVS and CDR2 FQNEAQ. V was trimmed by 0 bases and J by 2 bases, leaving 8 bases between them. The CDR3 consists of 15 residues. Here the CDR3 DNA reads TGTGCCAGCAGCTTAGCCGGGGGTGGCAATCAGCCCCAGCATTTT. Translating it yields CASSLAGGGNQPQHF.

The chain recombines TRBV4-1 with TRBJ2-5, with 7 positions matching TRBD2. The DNA end lines up better with TRBJ2-7; the J call may be wrong. Germline loops: CDR1 MGHRA, CDR2 YSYEKL. The CDR3 extends over 14 amino acids. The DNA for the CDR3 is TGCGCCAGCAGCCAAGGGCTAGCGGTGTACGAGCAGTACTTC. Protein sequence: CASSQGLAVYEQYF.

V and J are TRBV9 and TRBJ2-5, with 8 bases matching TRBD2. Germline trimming cut 3 bases from V and 5 bases from J; bases unmatched to any gene: 12. This CDR3 has 16 residues. Germline V gene lookup returns CDR1 SGDLS and CDR2 YYNGEE. CDR3 coding DNA: TGTGCCAGCAGCGCCCCGTTTGCGGGGGGAGGGGAGACCCAGTACTTC. It specifies CASSAPFAGGGETQYF.

This chain joins TRBV27 and TRBJ2-1; D gene uncertain. Germline CDR1 reads MNHEY; CDR2 reads SMNVEV (reference sequence). Trimming removed 5 bases at V and 7 bases at J, with 9 bases between. This CDR3 contains 12 residues. The CDR3 DNA sequence: TGTGCCAGCAGTCCGGTGGGAAATGAGCAGTTCTTC. Its translation is CASSPVGNEQFF.

This clone has just one count. This chain joins TRBV2 and TRBJ2-5, with 10 bases lining up with TRBD2. The germline CDR1 and CDR2 sequences are SNHLY and FYNNEI. The CDR3 contains 14 residues. V gave up 6 bases and J gave up 3 bases; unmatched junction bases: 4. The CDR3 DNA reads TGTGCCAGCAGCTATGGACTAGCGGAAGAGACCCAGTACTTC. Translated: CASSYGLAEETQYF.

This chain links TRBV6-5 with TRBJ2-3, with D tentatively TRBD2 (5 bases). Deletions cut 4 bases from V and 4 bases from J, with 18 bases between. The CDR3 runs to 16 residues. The germline V gene encodes CDR1 MNHEY and CDR2 SVGAGI. In DNA form, the CDR3 reads TGTGCCAGCAGTTTCAACAGCGGCGCACGAGCAGATACGCAGTATTTT. As protein: CASSFNSGARADTQYF.

This chain uses TRBV15 with TRBJ2-1, with TRBD2 identical over 12 bases. This CDR3 comprises 15 residues. With V trimmed by 7 bases and J by 8 bases, 9 bases remained unmatched. In germline, CDR1 is LNHNV, CDR2 YYDKDF (reference sequence). CDR3 sequence reads: CATNKLAGGLDEQFF. In DNA form, the CDR3 reads TGTGCCACCAACAAACTAGCGGGAGGTCTCGATGAGCAGTTCTTC.

The J gene is TRBJ1-6, the V gene TRBV19; weak D call: TRBD1 (5 bases). The V gene's germline CDR1 is LNHDA and CDR2 SQIVND (reference sequence). The ends were cut back, 5 bases at V and 10 bases at J, with 15 bases in the middle. The CDR3 consists of 14 residues. This CDR3 is CASSPGAGSSPLHF. CDR3 DNA: TGTGCCAGTAGTCCCGGGGCTGGAAGCTCACCCCTCCACTTT.

V usage is TRBV9 and J usage is TRBJ1-1; D gene unclear. The CDR3 runs 14 residues. CDR1 SGDLS and CDR2 YYNGEE come from the germline V gene. The V end was cut by 4 bases, the J end by 0 bases, with 10 bases between. The CDR3 DNA is TGTGCCAGCAGCACTTCCGTAGTGAACACTGAAGCTTTCTTT. The encoded protein is CASSTSVVNTEAFF.